This TCR beta chain was retrieved from a study of blood T cell repertoires in COVID-19. V lost 4 bases, J lost 3 bases, and 4 bases lay in between. From germline, CDR1 is LGHNT and CDR2 FRNRAP. The CDR3 has 12 residues. Sequencing used immunoSEQ multiplex PCR; TCRdb keeps in-frame clones, though not all of them. The sample has 450,000 or so clones; about 89% are singletons. This clonotype was obtained from a woman in her thirties or forties with COVID-19, enrolled during active disease. The chain carries TRBV12-5 and TRBJ1-5; D is uncertain. Input material: peripheral blood. The CDR3 reads CASGSSNQPQHF. CDR3 DNA: TGTGCTAGTGGTTCCTCCAATCAGCCCCAGCATTTT.